This T cell receptor beta chain was obtained from a study of control samples from healthy donors and cancer patients. The assay was immunoSEQ multiplex PCR, and TCRdb's table has in-frame clones only and misses some. The repertoire holds around 94,000 clones, with around 86% as singletons. Between the trimmed V and J ends, which lost 5 bases and 6 bases, there was a span of 20 bases. This CDR3 is 16 amino acids long. In germline, CDR1 is MNHEY, CDR2 SMNVEV (reference sequence). V and J are TRBV27 and TRBJ1-5; D unresolved. The source is a woman aged 50 to 60 in good health. The sequenced sample was blood. The CDR3 loop reads CASSKRLVTGSQPQHF. The CDR3 bases are TGTGCCAGCAGTAAGCGCCTCGTTACGGGCAGTCAGCCCCAGCATTTT.